This T cell receptor (beta chain) emerged from a study of early T cells in non-severe SARS-CoV-2 infection. TCRdb re-derived calls from the 5' RACE reads in MiXCR, one entry per CDR3 protein. The sample contains about 90,000 distinct CDR3 sequences, approximately 15% of which appear only once. V lost 0 bases and J lost 2; bases outside the gene matches: 10. CDR3 size: 17 residues. Germline CDR1 is DFQATT and CDR2 is SNEGSKA (reference sequence). The rearrangement links TRBV20-1 to TRBJ2-5; TRBD2 matches 9 bases. This sequence originates from an adult who was a healthcare worker with PCR-confirmed SARS-CoV-2 infection or an uninfected control (not recorded which). The source material was whole blood. CDR3 bases: TGCAGTGCTAGAGATCGGGGCGGGAGGGCGATACAAGAGACCCAGTACTTC. It yields the protein CSARDRGGRAIQETQYF.